This T cell receptor (beta chain) was recovered during a study of T cell repertoires in ileal Crohn's disease. Whole-study context: Surgery for a complication: stricturing in approximately 60%, penetrating in about 40%. From the surgical specimen's inflamed ileum, biopsies were taken as M0. TCRB immunosequencing input was roughly 500 nanograms of biopsy DNA per sample. About half of patients got postoperative therapy: around ten thiopurines, over 15 anti-TNF.

As for time point: inflamed ileum from the surgical specimen. Sequencing was performed with immunoSEQ multiplex PCR; in TCRdb, only in-frame clones are kept and a portion is missing. The table lists about 17,000 clones, roughly three quarters of them singletons, with about 4.4% in the top ten. Unmatched junction bases numbered 7, after V lost 4 bases and J lost 5 bases. Germline V gives CDR1 MNHEY, CDR2 SVGAGI. This CDR3 has 15 amino acids. The sequencing sample was made of ileal tissue. The sequence derives from an adult with Crohn's disease. The chain recombines TRBV6-5 with TRBJ2-3; 9 bases agree with TRBD2. CDR3 in amino acids: CASSFERGALDTQYF. The CDR3 region has the DNA TGTGCCAGCAGTTTTGAGCGGGGGGCGTTAGATACGCAGTATTTT.